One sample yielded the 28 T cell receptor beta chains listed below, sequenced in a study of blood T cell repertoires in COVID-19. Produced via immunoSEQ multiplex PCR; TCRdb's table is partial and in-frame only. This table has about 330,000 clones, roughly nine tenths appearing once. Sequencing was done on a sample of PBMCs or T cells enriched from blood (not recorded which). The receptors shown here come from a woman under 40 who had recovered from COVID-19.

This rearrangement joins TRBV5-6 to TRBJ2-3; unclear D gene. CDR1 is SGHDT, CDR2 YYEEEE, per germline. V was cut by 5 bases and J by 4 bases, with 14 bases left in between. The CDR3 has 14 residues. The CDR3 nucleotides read TGTGCCAGCAGTTCCCCCCGCCACTCAGATACGCAGTATTTT. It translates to CASSSPRHSDTQYF.

The CDR3: CSVWQGPPYEQYF. CDR3 DNA sequence: TGCAGCGTTTGGCAGGGCCCCCCCTACGAGCAGTACTTC. J is TRBJ2-7 and V is TRBV29-1, with D maybe TRBD1 (5 bases). Germline V gene data show CDR1 as SQVTM and CDR2 as ANQGSEA. Between the trimmed V and J ends, which lost 5 bases and 2 bases, there was a span of 13 bases. The CDR3 runs 13 residues.

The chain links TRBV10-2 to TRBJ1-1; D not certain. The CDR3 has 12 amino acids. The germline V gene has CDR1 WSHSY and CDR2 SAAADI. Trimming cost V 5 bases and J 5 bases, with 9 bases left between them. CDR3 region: CASSLGRTEAFF. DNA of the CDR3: TGCGCCAGCAGTCTAGGGAGGACTGAAGCTTTCTTT.

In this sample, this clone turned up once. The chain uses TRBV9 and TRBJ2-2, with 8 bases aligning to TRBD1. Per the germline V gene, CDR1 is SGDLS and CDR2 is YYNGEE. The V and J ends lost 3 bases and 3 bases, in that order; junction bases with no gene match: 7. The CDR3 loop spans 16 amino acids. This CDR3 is CASSGRGQAHTGELFF. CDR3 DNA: TGTGCCAGCAGCGGGAGGGGACAGGCCCACACCGGGGAGCTGTTTTTT.

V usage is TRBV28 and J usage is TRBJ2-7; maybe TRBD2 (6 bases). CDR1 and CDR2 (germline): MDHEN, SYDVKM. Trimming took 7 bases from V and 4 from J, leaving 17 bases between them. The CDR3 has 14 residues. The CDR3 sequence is CASTHGTGRYEQYF. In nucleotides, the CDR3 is TGTGCCAGCACCCACGGGACGGGGAGGTACGAGCAGTACTTC. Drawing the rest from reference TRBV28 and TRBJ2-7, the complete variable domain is DVKVTQSSRYLVKRTGEKVFLECVQDMDHENMFWYRQDPGLGLRLIYFSYDVKMKEKGDIPEGYSVSREKKERFSLILESASTNQTSMYLCASTHGTGRYEQYFGPGTRLTVT.

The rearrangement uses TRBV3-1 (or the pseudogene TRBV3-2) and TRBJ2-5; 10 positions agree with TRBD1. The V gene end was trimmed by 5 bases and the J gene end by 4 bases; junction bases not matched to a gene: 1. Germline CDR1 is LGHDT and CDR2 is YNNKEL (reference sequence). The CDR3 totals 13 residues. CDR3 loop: CASSDRGPETQYF. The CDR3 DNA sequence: TGTGCCAGCAGCGACAGGGGGCCAGAGACCCAGTACTTC.

CDR3 in DNA: TGCAGTGCAGGGAGGGGGGACACTGAAGCTTTCTTT. Amino acid sequence: CSAGRGDTEAFF. The chain uses TRBV29-1 and TRBJ1-1; D is perhaps TRBD1 (6 bases). The CDR3 is 12 amino acids. Germline lookup yields CDR1 SQVTM and CDR2 ANQGSEA.

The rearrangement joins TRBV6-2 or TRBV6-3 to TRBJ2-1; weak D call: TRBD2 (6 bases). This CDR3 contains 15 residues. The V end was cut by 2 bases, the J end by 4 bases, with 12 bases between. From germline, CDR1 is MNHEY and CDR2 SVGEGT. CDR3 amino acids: CASSYMRGAYNEQFF. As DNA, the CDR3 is TGTGCCAGCAGTTACATGCGGGGAGCGTACAATGAGCAGTTCTTC.

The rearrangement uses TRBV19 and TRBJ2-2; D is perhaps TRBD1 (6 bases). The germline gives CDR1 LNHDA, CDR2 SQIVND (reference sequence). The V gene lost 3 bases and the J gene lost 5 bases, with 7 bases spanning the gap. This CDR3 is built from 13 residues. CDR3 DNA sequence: TGTGCCAGTAGTATTGGGACAACCGGGGAGCTGTTTTTT. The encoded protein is CASSIGTTGELFF.

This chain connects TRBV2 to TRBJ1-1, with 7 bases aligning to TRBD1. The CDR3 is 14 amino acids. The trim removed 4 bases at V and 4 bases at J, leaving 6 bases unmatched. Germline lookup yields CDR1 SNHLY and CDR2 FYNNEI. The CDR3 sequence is CASSGGRGVTEAFF. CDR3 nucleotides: TGTGCCAGCAGTGGCGGCAGGGGGGTCACTGAAGCTTTCTTT.

CDR3 nucleotide sequence: TGTGCCAGCAGCCCGCGGGACGGAGCTAATGAAAAACTGTTTTTT. This sequence encodes CASSPRDGANEKLFF. The chain has TRBV7-2 and TRBJ1-4, with D possibly being TRBD1 (5 bases). The germline CDR1 and CDR2 sequences are SGHTA and FQGNSA. CDR3 length: 15 amino acids. The V end was cut by 5 bases, the J end by 3 bases, with 13 bases between.

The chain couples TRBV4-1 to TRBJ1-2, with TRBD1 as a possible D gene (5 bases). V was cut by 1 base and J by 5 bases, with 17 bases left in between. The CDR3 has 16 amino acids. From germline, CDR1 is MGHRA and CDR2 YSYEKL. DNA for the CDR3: TGCGCCAGCAGCCAAGCCTGGCCGGGGACTACTTATGGCTACACCTTC. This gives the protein CASSQAWPGTTYGYTF.

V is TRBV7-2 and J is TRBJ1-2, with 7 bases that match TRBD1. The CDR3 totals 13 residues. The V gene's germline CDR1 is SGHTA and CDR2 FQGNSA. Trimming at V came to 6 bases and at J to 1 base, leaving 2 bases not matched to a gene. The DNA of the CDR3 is TGTGCCAGCAGAGACAGGGTTAACTATGGCTACACCTTC. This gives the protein CASRDRVNYGYTF.

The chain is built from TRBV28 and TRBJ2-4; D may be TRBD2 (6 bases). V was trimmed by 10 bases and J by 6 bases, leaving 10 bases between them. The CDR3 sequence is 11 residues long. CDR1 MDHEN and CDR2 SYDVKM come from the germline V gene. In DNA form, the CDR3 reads TGTGCCATCCGGAGGGGAAACATTCAGTACTTC. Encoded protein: CAIRRGNIQYF. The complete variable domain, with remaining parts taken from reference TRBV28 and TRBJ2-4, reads DVKVTQSSRYLVKRTGEKVFLECVQDMDHENMFWYRQDPGLGLRLIYFSYDVKMKEKGDIPEGYSVSREKKERFSLILESASTNQTSMYLCAIRRGNIQYFGAGTRLSVL.

The CDR3 loop reads CASSLEGGGELGYTF. In DNA, the CDR3 is TGTGCCAGCAGCTTAGAAGGGGGAGGGGAGCTTGGCTACACCTTC. The chain is built from TRBV11-2 and TRBJ1-2, with D possibly matching TRBD1 (6 bases). CDR3 length: 15 residues. V shed 0 bases and J shed 7 bases, with 15 bases lying between them. Germline V lookup: CDR1 SGHAT, CDR2 FQNNGV.

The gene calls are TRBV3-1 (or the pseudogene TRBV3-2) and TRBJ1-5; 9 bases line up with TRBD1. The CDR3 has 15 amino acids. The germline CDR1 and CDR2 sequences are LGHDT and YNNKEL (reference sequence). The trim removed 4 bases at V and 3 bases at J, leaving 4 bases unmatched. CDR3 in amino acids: CASSPDRGNNQPQHF. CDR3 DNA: TGTGCCAGCAGCCCTGACAGGGGGAACAATCAGCCCCAGCATTTT.

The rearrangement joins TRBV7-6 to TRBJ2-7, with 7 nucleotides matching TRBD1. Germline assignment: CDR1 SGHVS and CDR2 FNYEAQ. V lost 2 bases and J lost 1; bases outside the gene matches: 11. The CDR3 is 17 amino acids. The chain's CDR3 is CASSLLPRGQGSYEQYF. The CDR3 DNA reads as TGTGCCAGCAGCTTATTGCCTAGGGGGCAGGGGTCCTACGAGCAGTACTTC. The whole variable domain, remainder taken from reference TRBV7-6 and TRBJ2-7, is GAGVSQSPRYKVTKRGQDVALRCDPISGHVSLYWYRQALGQGPEFLTYFNYEAQQDKSGLPNDRFSAERPEGSISTLTIQRTEQRDSAMYRCASSLLPRGQGSYEQYFGPGTRLTVT.

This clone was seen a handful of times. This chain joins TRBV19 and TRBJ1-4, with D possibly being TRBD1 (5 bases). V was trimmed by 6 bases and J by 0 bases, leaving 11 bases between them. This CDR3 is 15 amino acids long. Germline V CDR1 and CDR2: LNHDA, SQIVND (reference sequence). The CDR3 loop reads CASRRDSPTNEKLFF. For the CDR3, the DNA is TGTGCCAGTAGACGAGACAGCCCAACTAATGAAAAACTGTTTTTT.

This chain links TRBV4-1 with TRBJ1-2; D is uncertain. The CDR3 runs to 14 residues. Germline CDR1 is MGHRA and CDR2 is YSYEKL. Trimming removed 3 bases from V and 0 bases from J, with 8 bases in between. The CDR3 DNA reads TGCGCCAGCAGCCACGCGGGAGCTAACTATGGCTACACCTTC. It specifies CASSHAGANYGYTF.

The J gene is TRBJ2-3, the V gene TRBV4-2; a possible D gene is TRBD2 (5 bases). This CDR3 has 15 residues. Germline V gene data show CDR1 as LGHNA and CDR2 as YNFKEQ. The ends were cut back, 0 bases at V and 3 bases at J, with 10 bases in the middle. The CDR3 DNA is TGTGCCAGCAGCCAAGAAGGTAGCGCAACAGATACGCAGTATTTT. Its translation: CASSQEGSATDTQYF.

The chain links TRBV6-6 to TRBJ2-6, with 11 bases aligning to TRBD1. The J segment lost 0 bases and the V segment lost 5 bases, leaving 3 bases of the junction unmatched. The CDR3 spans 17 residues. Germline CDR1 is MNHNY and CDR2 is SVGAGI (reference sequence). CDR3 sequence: CASSPGTGGSGANVLTF. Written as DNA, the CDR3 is TGTGCCAGCAGTCCCGGGACAGGGGGCTCTGGGGCCAACGTCCTGACTTTC.

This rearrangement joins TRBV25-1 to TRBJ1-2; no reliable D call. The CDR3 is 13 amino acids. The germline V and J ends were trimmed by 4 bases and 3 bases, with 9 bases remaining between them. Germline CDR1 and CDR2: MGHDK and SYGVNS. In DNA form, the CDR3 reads TGTGCCAGCAGTGTCGCACTGGACTATGGCTACACCTTC. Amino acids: CASSVALDYGYTF.

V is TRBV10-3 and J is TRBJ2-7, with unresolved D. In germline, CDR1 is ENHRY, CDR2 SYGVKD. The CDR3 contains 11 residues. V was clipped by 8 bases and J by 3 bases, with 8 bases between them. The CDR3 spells CAIGRYYEQYF. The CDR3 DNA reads TGTGCCATCGGGCGATACTACGAGCAGTACTTC.

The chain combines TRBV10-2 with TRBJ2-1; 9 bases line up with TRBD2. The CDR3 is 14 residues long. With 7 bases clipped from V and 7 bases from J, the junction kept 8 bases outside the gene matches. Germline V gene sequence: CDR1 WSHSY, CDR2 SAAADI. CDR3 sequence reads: CASTSPGLANEQFF. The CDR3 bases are TGCGCCAGCACTTCCCCGGGACTAGCAAATGAGCAGTTCTTC.

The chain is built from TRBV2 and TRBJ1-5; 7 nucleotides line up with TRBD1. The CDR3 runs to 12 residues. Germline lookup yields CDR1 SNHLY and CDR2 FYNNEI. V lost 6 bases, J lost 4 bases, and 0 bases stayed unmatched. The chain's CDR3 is CASRTGNQPQHF. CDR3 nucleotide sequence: TGTGCCAGCAGGACAGGGAATCAGCCCCAGCATTTT.

Here the CDR3 DNA reads TGTGCCAGCAGCTTAGATATAAGGGACAGGGATAGTAGCAATCAGCCCCAGCATTTT. This sequence encodes CASSLDIRDRDSSNQPQHF. This chain links TRBV11-3 with TRBJ1-5; 9 nucleotides line up with TRBD1. This CDR3 contains 19 residues. Per the germline V gene, CDR1 is SGHNT and CDR2 is YENEEA. V shed 0 bases, J shed 0 bases, and the junction held 9 bases outside the gene matches.

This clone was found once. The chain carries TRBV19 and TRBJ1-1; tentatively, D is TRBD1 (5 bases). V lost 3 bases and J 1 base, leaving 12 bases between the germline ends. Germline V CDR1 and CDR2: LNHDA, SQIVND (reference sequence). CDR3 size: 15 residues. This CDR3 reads CASSMGGTPNTEAFF. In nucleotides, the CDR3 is TGTGCCAGTAGTATGGGGGGGACTCCGAACACTGAAGCTTTCTTT.

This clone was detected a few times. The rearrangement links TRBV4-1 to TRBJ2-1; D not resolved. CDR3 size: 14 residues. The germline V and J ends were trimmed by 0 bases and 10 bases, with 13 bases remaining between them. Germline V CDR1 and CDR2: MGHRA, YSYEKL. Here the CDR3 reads CASSQEALGREQFF. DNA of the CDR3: TGCGCCAGCAGCCAAGAAGCTCTGGGCCGGGAGCAGTTCTTC.